This passage covers 30 T cell receptor beta chains from one sample sequenced in a study of T-cell memory formation after mild COVID-19. TCRdb independently ran MiXCR on the 5' RACE reads; one entry per CDR3 protein. Here the sample spans about 340,000 distinct CDR3 sequences, around a sixth being singletons. Sequencing used PBMCs or a T cell subset sorted from them (not recorded which). The receptor source for this set is a young man who had mild COVID-19 (a few samples of this study predate the infection). Cell type and time point are not known.

This clonotype was counted many times. The chain's CDR3 is CASTRDSPNYGYTF. CDR3 in DNA: TGTGCCAGCACCCGGGACAGTCCTAACTATGGCTACACCTTC. The chain uses TRBV12-3 or TRBV12-4 and TRBJ1-2; 7 nucleotides match TRBD1. This CDR3 spans 14 amino acids. V lost 7 bases, J lost 0 bases, and 5 bases stayed unmatched.

This clonotype appeared many times. The V gene is TRBV24-1, the J gene TRBJ2-1, with 11 nucleotides matching TRBD1. The J segment lost 6 bases and the V segment lost 3 bases, leaving 3 bases of the junction unmatched. The CDR3 spans 15 residues. Germline CDR1 and CDR2: KGHDR and SFDVKD. CDR3 sequence: CATSDPGTGGNEQFF. In nucleotides, the CDR3 is TGTGCCACCAGTGATCCGGGGACAGGGGGCAATGAGCAGTTCTTC.

This clonotype showed up many times. V gene TRBV15 combines with J gene TRBJ1-5; tentative D call: TRBD1 (5 bases). The CDR3 has 15 residues. Per the germline V gene, CDR1 is LNHNV and CDR2 is YYDKDF (reference sequence). Trimming shortened V by 5 bases and J by 6 bases, and 17 bases separated the two germline ends. The CDR3 reads CATSRAPSGGQPQHF. Here the CDR3 DNA reads TGTGCCACCAGCCGAGCTCCTAGTGGGGGTCAGCCCCAGCATTTT.

The chain uses TRBV7-9 and TRBJ1-1; perhaps TRBD1 as D (6 bases). The length of the CDR3 is 17 residues. With 5 bases removed from V and 4 bases from J, the gap between germline ends came to 23 bases. Germline V gene lookup returns CDR1 SEHNR and CDR2 FQNEAQ (reference sequence). CDR3 DNA sequence: TGTGCCAGCAGCGCGAGCGGGCTACGGGGGCAGGGCACTGAAGCTTTCTTT. Amino acids: CASSASGLRGQGTEAFF.

This clonotype has only a few counts. This chain joins TRBV29-1 and TRBJ1-5, with D tentatively TRBD1 (6 bases). The CDR3 runs 12 residues. The V gene's germline CDR1 is SQVTM and CDR2 ANQGSEA. Deletions cut 7 bases from V and 9 bases from J, with 16 bases between. CDR3 amino acids: CSARQFRGPQHF. The CDR3 nucleotides read TGCAGCGCTCGACAGTTCAGGGGGCCCCAGCATTTT.

The chain combines TRBV20-1 with TRBJ2-5; possibly TRBD2 for D (6 bases). The V end lost 3 bases, the J end lost 0 bases, and 8 bases lay between the germline ends. The CDR3 spans 13 residues. Germline loops: CDR1 DFQATT, CDR2 SNEGSKA (reference sequence). The CDR3 nucleotides are TGCAGTGCTAGGGACTACTACCAAGAGACCCAGTACTTC. It encodes CSARDYYQETQYF.

This clonotype came up a few times. This chain uses TRBV2 with TRBJ2-7, with a weak D call TRBD1 (5 bases). CDR1 is SNHLY, CDR2 FYNNEI, per germline. V lost 11 bases to trimming and J lost 1 base, with 15 bases between them. The length of the CDR3 is 13 residues. CDR3 protein: CAATDNLSYEQYF. The CDR3 bases are TGTGCCGCGACAGATAACCTTTCCTACGAGCAGTACTTC. Based on the CDR3 plus reference TRBV2 and TRBJ2-7, the full variable domain is EPEVTQTPSHQVTQMGQEVILRCVPISNHLYFYWYRQILGQKVEFLVSFYNNEISEKSEIFDDQFSVERPDGSNFTLKIRSTKLEDSAMYFCAATDNLSYEQYFGPGTRLTVT.

This clonotype was counted at least ten times. This chain joins TRBV12-3 or TRBV12-4 and TRBJ2-4; the D call may be TRBD1 or TRBD2 (5 bases each). The CDR3 is 13 amino acids. Trimming pared 3 bases from V and 8 bases from J, leaving 11 bases between. The CDR3 spells CASSLGERDIQYF. CDR3 nucleotides: TGTGCCAGCAGTTTGGGGGAGAGAGACATTCAGTACTTC.

This clonotype has a count of ten or more. J is TRBJ2-7 and V is TRBV5-1; 10 bases line up with TRBD2. Trimming at V came to 6 bases and at J to 3 bases, leaving 9 bases not matched to a gene. This CDR3 has 15 amino acids. Per germline, CDR1 SGHRS and CDR2 YFSETQ. CDR3 bases: TGCGCCAGCACCCGTCAAACTAGCGGGGACTACGAGCAGTACTTC. Translating gives CASTRQTSGDYEQYF.

This clonotype was recorded many times. This chain connects TRBV5-1 to TRBJ2-2, with TRBD2 matching 11 bases. The CDR3 is 16 amino acids. Germline CDR1 SGHRS, CDR2 YFSETQ. Germline trimming cut 4 bases from V and 2 bases from J; bases unmatched to any gene: 4. The chain's CDR3 is CASSVLAGANTGELFF. The CDR3 DNA reads TGCGCCAGCAGCGTACTAGCGGGGGCCAACACCGGGGAGCTGTTTTTT.

This clonotype came up a few times. V and J are TRBV14 and TRBJ2-1; D may be TRBD1 or TRBD2 (5 bases each). Per germline, CDR1 SGHDN and CDR2 FVKESK. V was shortened by 0 bases and J by 9 bases, with 15 bases between the two germline ends. The CDR3 contains 15 residues. CDR3 loop: CASSQDHEGHGEQFF. The CDR3 bases are TGTGCCAGCAGCCAAGATCACGAGGGGCACGGTGAGCAGTTCTTC.

This clonotype came up a few times. This chain joins TRBV7-2 and TRBJ1-6; no firm D call. Trimming took off 5 bases at V and 0 bases at J, with 2 bases between the two ends. Germline V CDR1 and CDR2: SGHTA, FQGNSA. The CDR3 contains 13 residues. CDR3 region: CASSGSYNSPLHF. The CDR3 coding sequence is TGTGCCAGCAGCGGCTCCTATAATTCACCCCTCCACTTT.

This clonotype was detected only a few times. The CDR3 loop reads CASSGQLLYGYTF. In nucleotides, the CDR3 is TGTGCCAGCAGTGGACAGTTACTTTATGGCTACACCTTC. The chain has TRBV6-6 and TRBJ1-2; perhaps TRBD1 as D (6 bases). V lost 5 bases, J lost 5 bases, and 12 bases lay in between. This CDR3 is 13 amino acids long. Germline CDR1 MNHNY, CDR2 SVGAGI (reference sequence).

This clonotype was found a few times. This sequence joins TRBV5-6 and TRBJ2-7, with D perhaps being TRBD1 or TRBD2 (5 bases each). The CDR3 loop spans 15 amino acids. With 4 bases removed from V and 0 bases from J, the gap between germline ends came to 14 bases. Germline CDR1 and CDR2: SGHDT and YYEEEE. DNA of the CDR3: TGTGCCAGCAGCCACGGGACGGGAAGCTCCTACGAGCAGTACTTC. Protein sequence: CASSHGTGSSYEQYF.

This clonotype was counted only a few times. This chain uses TRBV2 with TRBJ2-3; 7 bases are shared with TRBD2. V was clipped by 9 bases and J by 0 bases; unmatched bases: 15. Germline V gene lookup returns CDR1 SNHLY and CDR2 FYNNEI. The CDR3 loop spans 17 amino acids. In DNA, the CDR3 is TGTGCCAGTTCCTCCACCCCGAGCGGGGTCAGCACAGATACGCAGTATTTT. As protein: CASSSTPSGVSTDTQYF.

The chain recombines TRBV4-3 with TRBJ2-2; D is possibly TRBD1 or TRBD2 (5 bases each). Germline loops: CDR1 LGHNA, CDR2 YSLEER. Trimming took off 1 base at V and 4 bases at J, with 13 bases between the two ends. The CDR3 covers 16 residues. CDR3 bases: TGCGCCAGCAGCCAAGGGGGACCGATGCTCACCGGGGAGCTGTTTTTT. This codes for CASSQGGPMLTGELFF.

This clonotype was counted a few times. This rearrangement joins TRBV2 to TRBJ1-5; no clear D gene. Trimming shortened V by 8 bases and J by 5 bases, and 16 bases separated the two germline ends. CDR3 length: 14 amino acids. CDR1 and CDR2 from the germline V gene are SNHLY and FYNNEI. The CDR3 protein is CASGELGQDQPQHF. Written as DNA, the CDR3 is TGTGCCAGCGGGGAGTTAGGGCAGGATCAGCCCCAGCATTTT.

This clonotype was counted many times. The chain employs TRBV20-1 and TRBJ2-1, with D unclear. CDR1 and CDR2 from the germline V gene are DFQATT and SNEGSKA (reference sequence). V was shortened by 0 bases and J by 0 bases, with 18 bases between the two germline ends. The CDR3 runs 18 residues. This CDR3 is CSARDLLKGVSSYNEQFF. As DNA, the CDR3 is TGCAGTGCTAGAGATCTCTTGAAGGGCGTTAGCTCCTACAATGAGCAGTTCTTC.

The V gene is TRBV12-3 or TRBV12-4, the J gene TRBJ1-1, with D perhaps TRBD1 (5 bases). This CDR3 contains 17 residues. Trimming shortened V by 7 bases and J by 2 bases, and 23 bases separated the two germline ends. CDR3 DNA sequence: TGTGCCAGCAACCCCTCAGGTGGGGGTAGGGGAAACACTGAAGCTTTCTTT. This gives the protein CASNPSGGGRGNTEAFF.

V gene TRBV20-1 combines with J gene TRBJ1-2; D is ambiguous. CDR1 and CDR2 from the germline V gene are DFQATT and SNEGSKA (reference sequence). The germline V and J ends were trimmed by 6 bases and 7 bases, with 15 bases remaining between them. This CDR3 is 12 amino acids long. CDR3: CSAREHMGGYTF. CDR3 DNA sequence: TGCAGTGCGAGGGAGCATATGGGTGGCTACACCTTC.

This clonotype was seen a few times. This chain joins TRBV7-2 and TRBJ1-2; TRBD1 is a possible D gene (5 bases). Germline V gene data show CDR1 as SGHTA and CDR2 as FQGNSA. The CDR3 is 13 residues long. V was clipped by 1 base and J by 8 bases, with 11 bases between them. The CDR3 loop reads CASSLGGNGGYTF. The CDR3 region has the DNA TGTGCCAGCAGCTTAGGGGGGAATGGAGGCTACACCTTC.

This clonotype turned up a few times. The chain is built from TRBV27 and TRBJ1-5; 9 positions agree with TRBD1. This CDR3 comprises 16 residues. CDR1 is MNHEY and CDR2 is SMNVEV in the germline V gene (reference sequence). V shed 3 bases, J shed 3 bases, and the junction held 6 bases outside the gene matches. CDR3: CASSFRDRDPNQPQHF. The CDR3 DNA is TGTGCCAGCAGTTTCCGGGACAGGGATCCCAATCAGCCCCAGCATTTT.

The table lists this clonotype with a few counts. V and J are TRBV20-1 and TRBJ1-5, with a weak D call TRBD1 (5 bases). The germline V and J ends were trimmed by 0 bases and 6 bases, with 9 bases remaining between them. The CDR3 consists of 13 residues. CDR1 is DFQATT, CDR2 SNEGSKA, per germline (reference sequence). CDR3 loop: CSARDQTGQPQHF. The CDR3 DNA reads TGCAGTGCTAGAGACCAAACAGGTCAGCCCCAGCATTTT.

DNA for the CDR3: TGCAGCGGTGTACCGGGACTAGCGGGGAATAAGGGGACCCAGTACTTC. Encoded protein: CSGVPGLAGNKGTQYF. This sequence joins TRBV29-1 and TRBJ2-5, with 13 bases lining up with TRBD2. Germline CDR1 and CDR2: SQVTM and ANQGSEA. CDR3 length equals 16 residues. The V gene end was trimmed by 7 bases and the J gene end by 7 bases; junction bases not matched to a gene: 15.

A few counts support this clonotype. This rearrangement joins TRBV14 to TRBJ2-5; 9 bases agree with TRBD1. Trimming cost V 6 bases and J 2 bases; bases outside gene matches: 7. Germline CDR1 is SGHDN and CDR2 is FVKESK. This CDR3 has 15 amino acids. CDR3 coding DNA: TGTGCCAGCAGTCACTGGGGACAGGGACAAGAGACCCAGTACTTC. Protein sequence: CASSHWGQGQETQYF.

This clonotype showed up just a few times. The CDR3: CSVEEPDRGIANEQFF. CDR3 bases: TGCAGCGTTGAAGAACCAGACAGGGGAATAGCTAATGAGCAGTTCTTC. This sequence joins TRBV29-1 and TRBJ2-1; 8 nucleotides align to TRBD1. The V and J ends lost 0 bases and 7 bases, in that order; junction bases with no gene match: 11. The CDR3 is 16 amino acids. Germline CDR1 SQVTM, CDR2 ANQGSEA.

V is TRBV24-1 and J is TRBJ2-1, with 8 bases aligning to TRBD1. Trimming removed 5 bases from V and 7 bases from J; junction bases left unmatched: 9. CDR3 length: 15 amino acids. Germline CDR1 and CDR2: KGHDR and SFDVKD. The CDR3 spells CATSVPGQAKNEQFF. CDR3 nucleotides: TGTGCCACCAGTGTTCCGGGACAGGCAAAGAATGAGCAGTTCTTC.

The chain employs TRBV12-3 or TRBV12-4 and TRBJ2-5; unclear D gene. Trimming took 2 bases from V and 1 from J, leaving 8 bases between them. The CDR3 loop spans 14 amino acids. CDR3 residues: CASSLPESQETQYF. The CDR3 DNA reads TGTGCCAGCAGTTTACCAGAAAGCCAAGAGACCCAGTACTTC.

This clonotype showed up just a few times. The rearrangement links TRBV7-2 to TRBJ2-5; the match to TRBD2 covers 7 bases. CDR3 length: 15 residues. Germline CDR1 SGHTA, CDR2 FQGNSA. V shed 5 bases, J shed 5 bases, and the junction held 11 bases outside the gene matches. The CDR3 DNA sequence: TGTGCCAGCAGCCGCGCGTCGGGGGGACCGGAGACCCAGTACTTC. Translated: CASSRASGGPETQYF.

This clonotype has a handful of counts. The chain recombines TRBV5-1 with TRBJ1-1, with 7 bases matching TRBD1. The CDR3 has 15 amino acids. V lost 0 bases and J lost 5; bases outside the gene matches: 7. The germline V gene has CDR1 SGHRS and CDR2 YFSETQ. CDR3 amino acids: CASSLGKAGGTEAFF. CDR3 bases: TGCGCCAGCAGCTTGGGAAAGGCAGGGGGGACTGAAGCTTTCTTT. Variable domain in full (rest from reference TRBV5-1 and TRBJ1-1): KAGVTQTPRYLIKTRGQQVTLSCSPISGHRSVSWYQQTPGQGLQFLFEYFSETQRNKGNFPGRFSGRQFSNSRSEMNVSTLELGDSALYLCASSLGKAGGTEAFFGQGTRLTVV.